Listed below are T cell receptor beta chains from one sample, sequenced in a study of early T cells in non-severe SARS-CoV-2 infection. TCRdb re-called the 5' RACE reads with MiXCR, one entry per CDR3 protein. Among more than 80,000 distinct CDR3 sequences listed, approximately 11% were seen once. The sequencing input was whole blood. These TCRs come from an adult who was a healthcare worker with PCR-confirmed SARS-CoV-2 infection or an uninfected control (not recorded which). The CDR3 runs from the conserved cysteine through the conserved F or W. The D gene is left open where the match is weak. The size field is filled for only some rows; it gives once, few, many or a size class.

v_call	d_call	clone_size	j_call	cdr3_length	cdr3_aa	cdr3_nt
TRBV5-5	-	many	TRBJ1-2	14	CASSLITEPYGYTF	TGTGCCAGCAGCTTGATTACAGAGCCCTATGGCTACACCTTC
TRBV9	-	many	TRBJ1-1	16	CASSVGWQGVRTEAFF	TGTGCCAGCAGCGTAGGATGGCAGGGAGTGCGCACTGAAGCTTTCTTT
TRBV20-1	TRBD1	-	TRBJ2-1	15	CSASVGTDLYNEQFF	TGCAGTGCTAGTGTCGGGACAGACCTCTACAATGAGCAGTTCTTC
TRBV3-1	-	-	TRBJ2-7	13	CASSRGNLYEQYF	TGTGCCAGCAGCCGCGGGAACTTATACGAGCAGTACTTC
TRBV7-9	TRBD1	many	TRBJ2-7	14	CASSQRQGAYEQYF	TGTGCCAGCAGCCAAAGACAGGGGGCCTACGAGCAGTACTTC
TRBV16	-	-	TRBJ2-1	11	CASTLYNEQFF	TGTGCCAGCACCCTTTACAATGAGCAGTTCTTC
TRBV2	TRBD1	-	TRBJ1-2	13	CASSEATGAGYTF	TGTGCCAGCAGTGAAGCAACAGGGGCTGGCTACACCTTC
TRBV4-1	-	many	TRBJ2-1	16	CASSQPTQSSYNEQFF	TGCGCCAGCAGCCAACCGACACAGAGCTCCTACAATGAGCAGTTCTTC
TRBV28	TRBD1	many	TRBJ2-7	15	CASSLLFRTGDEQYF	TGTGCCAGCAGCCTCCTATTCAGGACAGGTGACGAGCAGTACTTC
TRBV7-9	TRBD1	few	TRBJ1-3	15	CASSANRGQRNTIYF	TGTGCCAGCAGCGCCAACAGGGGGCAAAGAAACACCATATATTTT
TRBV2	-	many	TRBJ1-1	13	CASREPQGDEAFF	TGTGCCAGCAGAGAACCTCAGGGAGATGAAGCTTTCTTT
TRBV20-1	-	-	TRBJ1-5	17	CSARGTGPTSSNQPQHF	TGCAGTGCTAGAGGAACTGGGCCCACCTCCAGCAATCAGCCCCAGCATTTT
TRBV11-2	TRBD2	-	TRBJ2-3	19	CASSPFPFSGTMSTDTQYF	TGTGCCAGCAGCCCTTTCCCCTTTAGCGGGACCATGAGCACAGATACGCAGTATTTT
TRBV27	-	-	TRBJ1-5	15	CASRPTGYSNQPQHF	TGTGCCAGCAGACCGACAGGTTATAGCAATCAGCCCCAGCATTTT
TRBV28	-	few	TRBJ2-7	11	CASSFIGEQYF	TGTGCAAGCAGTTTCATCGGGGAGCAGTACTTC
TRBV29-1	-	many	TRBJ2-1	11	CSVDRYNEQFF	TGCAGCGTTGACAGGTACAATGAGCAGTTCTTC